This T cell receptor (beta chain) was identified in a study of identical twins. TCRdb independently ran MiXCR on the 5' RACE reads; one entry per CDR3 protein. The sample yields approximately 1.8 million distinct CDR3 sequences, 32% seen once. The CDR3 is 17 residues long. The V gene end was trimmed by 0 bases and the J gene end by 0 bases; junction bases not matched to a gene: 8. The V gene's germline CDR1 is DFQATT and CDR2 SNEGSKA (reference sequence). The receptor was derived from a newborn girl in good health. Source material: cord blood. V and J are TRBV20-1 and TRBJ2-7; 10 bases agree with TRBD2. DNA of the CDR3: TGCAGTGCTAGAGATCCGGGACTAGCGATACCCTCCTACGAGCAGTACTTC. Translating gives CSARDPGLAIPSYEQYF.